One and the same sample provided the 7 T cell receptor beta chains below, sequenced in a study of patients and donors after allogeneic stem cell transplantation. TCRdb analysed the RT-PCR reads with MiXCR anew, one entry per CDR3 protein. The data hold around 90,000 distinct CDR3 sequences, with about 48% observed a single time. The sequencing input was blood, either unsorted or a sorted T cell fraction (not recorded which). These receptors were collected from a human donor who was either an allogeneic HSCT recipient or a stem cell or donor lymphocyte infusion donor (not recorded which). It is not recorded whose cells these are; they may come from a transplant donor.

V gene TRBV7-9 combines with J gene TRBJ2-1; D gene uncertain. CDR1 and CDR2 from the germline V gene are SEHNR and FQNEAQ (reference sequence). Trimming took 5 bases from V and 8 from J, leaving 4 bases between them. This CDR3 is 10 amino acids long. For the CDR3, the DNA is TGTGCCAGCAGCCCTCATGAGCAGTTCTTC. Translated, it gives CASSPHEQFF.

The chain joins TRBV27 to TRBJ1-4; D is perhaps TRBD1 (5 bases). The CDR3 is 15 amino acids. CDR1 and CDR2 (germline): MNHEY, SMNVEV (reference sequence). V dropped 8 bases and J dropped 8 bases, with 21 bases sitting between them. DNA for the CDR3: TGTGCCAGCGCCCCCCCGGGGCAGGGCCAAGAAAAACTGTTTTTT. Translating it yields CASAPPGQGQEKLFF.

The V and J genes are TRBV20-1 and TRBJ1-5; the match to TRBD1 covers 8 bases. Trimming took 1 base from V and 6 from J; bases not matched to a gene: 2. CDR1 and CDR2 from the germline V gene are DFQATT and SNEGSKA (reference sequence). This CDR3 has 13 residues. Here the CDR3 DNA reads TGCAGTGCTAGAGGGACAGGGCCTCAGCCCCAGCATTTT. As protein: CSARGTGPQPQHF.

This clonotype was seen a few times. The gene calls are TRBV12-3 or TRBV12-4 and TRBJ1-5; weak D call: TRBD1 (6 bases). The ends were cut back, 6 bases at V and 3 bases at J, with 12 bases in the middle. The CDR3 sequence is 14 residues long. In DNA form, the CDR3 reads TGTGCCAGCAGCCCAAGACAGGACAATCAGCCCCAGCATTTT. This translates into CASSPRQDNQPQHF.

This clonotype was picked up a small number of times. V usage is TRBV4-3 and J usage is TRBJ1-3; D is undetermined. The CDR3 runs 17 residues. Trimming stripped 1 base from V and 2 bases from J, with 15 bases between. Germline V gene sequence: CDR1 LGHNA, CDR2 YSLEER. CDR3 amino acids: CASSQGRTFLTGNTIYF. The CDR3 DNA follows: TGCGCCAGCAGCCAAGGTCGCACTTTTTTGACTGGAAACACCATATATTTT.

A few counts support this clonotype. This chain connects TRBV28 to TRBJ1-2; unclear D gene. Deletions cut 5 bases from V and 5 bases from J, with 15 bases between. CDR3 length: 14 amino acids. Germline V lookup: CDR1 MDHEN, CDR2 SYDVKM. CDR3 sequence: CASSPTPGRYGYTF. The CDR3 DNA is TGTGCCAGCAGTCCCACCCCAGGACGGTATGGCTACACCTTC.

The chain employs TRBV24-1 and TRBJ1-2; D might be TRBD1 (5 bases). This CDR3 contains 13 residues. Germline V gives CDR1 KGHDR, CDR2 SFDVKD. V gave up 8 bases and J gave up 2 bases, with 11 bases separating them. Here the CDR3 DNA reads TGTGCCACCAACGACGGACAAAACTATGGCTACACCTTC. It yields the protein CATNDGQNYGYTF.